This is a list of T cell receptor beta chains from one sample in a study of blood T cell repertoires in COVID-19. The table came from immunoSEQ multiplex PCR; TCRdb's copy has only in-frame clones and leaves some out. The sample consists of roughly 290,000 clones, under 90% of them appearing once. The source material was PBMCs or T cells enriched from blood (not recorded which). These receptors were taken from a woman aged 40-49 years who had recovered from COVID-19. Each CDR3 is given with its conserved first and last residue. Fields, in order: V gene, D gene, clone size, J gene, CDR3 protein, CDR3 DNA. A D gene is named only where the DNA matches it firmly. Expanded clones get a size class; other rows say once, few or many, or leave the size out.

v_gene: TRBV9; d_gene: -; abundance: -; j_gene: TRBJ2-7; CDR3aa: CASSPRLGSSYEQYF; CDR3nt: TGTGCCAGCAGCCCTCGACTTGGAAGCTCCTACGAGCAGTACTTC
v_gene: TRBV4-2; d_gene: -; abundance: -; j_gene: TRBJ2-3; CDR3aa: CASSQRALGEVRDTQYF; CDR3nt: TGTGCCAGCAGCCAAAGGGCTTTGGGAGAAGTAAGAGATACGCAGTATTTT
v_gene: TRBV7-2; d_gene: -; abundance: -; j_gene: TRBJ1-1; CDR3aa: CASSADRSYTEAFF; CDR3nt: TGTGCCAGCAGCGCAGACAGGTCGTATACTGAAGCTTTCTTT
v_gene: TRBV27; d_gene: -; abundance: -; j_gene: TRBJ2-7; CDR3aa: CASSLFSLGGYEQYF; CDR3nt: TGTGCCAGCAGTTTATTCTCCCTTGGGGGGTACGAGCAGTACTTC
v_gene: TRBV28; d_gene: -; abundance: -; j_gene: TRBJ1-3; CDR3aa: CASSLNRGGVENTIYF; CDR3nt: TGTGCCAGCAGTTTAAATAGAGGGGGGGTAGAAAACACCATATATTTT
v_gene: TRBV6-5; d_gene: -; abundance: -; j_gene: TRBJ2-2; CDR3aa: CARIHLTEAGELFF; CDR3nt: TGTGCCAGGATTCACTTGACAGAGGCCGGGGAGCTGTTTTTT
v_gene: TRBV6-1; d_gene: TRBD1; abundance: -; j_gene: TRBJ1-4; CDR3aa: CASSGGWGDRPNEKLFF; CDR3nt: TGTGCCAGCAGTGGGGGCTGGGGGGACAGGCCAAATGAAAAACTGTTTTTT
v_gene: TRBV6-2/TRBV6-3; d_gene: TRBD1; abundance: -; j_gene: TRBJ1-2; CDR3aa: CASSWAPGQEGDGYTF; CDR3nt: TGTGCCAGCAGTTGGGCCCCCGGACAGGAGGGGGATGGCTACACCTTC
v_gene: TRBV7-3; d_gene: -; abundance: -; j_gene: TRBJ1-2; CDR3aa: CASSPGSEGNYGYTF; CDR3nt: TGTGCCAGCAGCCCCGGGTCGGAGGGTAACTATGGCTACACCTTC
v_gene: TRBV5-6; d_gene: -; abundance: once; j_gene: TRBJ2-1; CDR3aa: CASSSRIAYNEQFF; CDR3nt: TGTGCCAGCAGCTCGCGGATAGCCTACAATGAGCAGTTCTTC
v_gene: TRBV18; d_gene: -; abundance: -; j_gene: TRBJ2-3; CDR3aa: CASSPMNSLRVSTDTQYF; CDR3nt: TGTGCCAGCTCACCAATGAATAGCCTCAGGGTTAGCACAGATACGCAGTATTTT
v_gene: TRBV9; d_gene: -; abundance: -; j_gene: TRBJ1-2; CDR3aa: CASSVGGFRSADTF; CDR3nt: TGTGCCAGCAGCGTAGGCGGGTTTCGGTCTGCGGACACCTTC
v_gene: TRBV9; d_gene: TRBD2; abundance: -; j_gene: TRBJ2-5; CDR3aa: CASSATSGGASETQYF; CDR3nt: TGTGCCAGCAGCGCCACTAGCGGGGGCGCCTCAGAGACCCAGTACTTC
v_gene: TRBV5-1; d_gene: TRBD1; abundance: -; j_gene: TRBJ2-1; CDR3aa: CASSFQGAPLTGNEQFF; CDR3nt: TGCGCCAGCAGCTTTCAGGGGGCTCCTTTAACCGGCAATGAGCAGTTCTTC
v_gene: TRBV5-1; d_gene: TRBD1; abundance: -; j_gene: TRBJ2-3; CDR3aa: CASSFRDRSTDTQYF; CDR3nt: TGCGCCAGCAGCTTCAGGGACAGGAGCACAGATACGCAGTATTTT
v_gene: TRBV21-1; d_gene: -; abundance: -; j_gene: TRBJ1-1; CDR3aa: CASSKVTVPLVAFF; CDR3nt: TGTGCCAGCAGCAAAGTAACGGTCCCGTTGGTAGCTTTCTTT
v_gene: TRBV6-4; d_gene: TRBD2; abundance: -; j_gene: TRBJ2-1; CDR3aa: CASSEGGGAGEQFF; CDR3nt: TGTGCCAGCAGTGAAGGCGGGGGGGCCGGTGAGCAGTTCTTC
v_gene: TRBV2; d_gene: TRBD2; abundance: -; j_gene: TRBJ2-2; CDR3aa: CASRGLARFGELFF; CDR3nt: TGTGCCAGCAGGGGACTAGCGCGTTTCGGGGAGCTGTTTTTT
v_gene: TRBV7-6; d_gene: TRBD1; abundance: -; j_gene: TRBJ1-3; CDR3aa: CASSLGRTGSGNTIYF; CDR3nt: TGTGCCAGCAGCTTAGGCCGGACAGGTTCTGGAAACACCATATATTTT
v_gene: TRBV9; d_gene: -; abundance: -; j_gene: TRBJ1-4; CDR3aa: CASSPDEPRDTFHDEKLFF; CDR3nt: TGTGCCAGCAGCCCCGACGAGCCCCGGGACACCTTTCACGATGAAAAACTGTTTTTT
v_gene: TRBV3-1/TRBV3-2; d_gene: -; abundance: -; j_gene: TRBJ1-6; CDR3aa: CASSPRSSYNSPLHF; CDR3nt: TGTGCCAGCAGCCCCCGGAGCTCCTATAATTCACCCCTCCACTTT
v_gene: TRBV13; d_gene: -; abundance: -; j_gene: TRBJ1-2; CDR3aa: CASSSGPRVSNYGYTF; CDR3nt: TGTGCCAGCAGCTCAGGACCCAGGGTTTCTAACTATGGCTACACCTTC
v_gene: TRBV5-4; d_gene: -; abundance: -; j_gene: TRBJ1-2; CDR3aa: CASSLGHEDGYTF; CDR3nt: TGTGCCAGCAGCTTGGGACACGAAGATGGCTACACCTTC
v_gene: TRBV5-1; d_gene: -; abundance: -; j_gene: TRBJ2-3; CDR3aa: CASSLAVGADTQYF; CDR3nt: TGCGCCAGCAGCTTGGCCGTCGGGGCAGATACGCAGTATTTT
v_gene: TRBV14; d_gene: TRBD1; abundance: -; j_gene: TRBJ1-2; CDR3aa: CASSPTGNYGYTF; CDR3nt: TGTGCCAGCAGCCCGACAGGGAACTATGGCTACACCTTC
v_gene: TRBV3-1/TRBV3-2; d_gene: -; abundance: -; j_gene: TRBJ1-3; CDR3aa: CASSQGGRENTIYF; CDR3nt: TGTGCCAGCAGCCAAGGAGGGCGAGAAAACACCATATATTTT
v_gene: TRBV7-9; d_gene: -; abundance: -; j_gene: TRBJ1-1; CDR3aa: CASSLVRSTKLSGTEAFF; CDR3nt: TGTGCCAGCAGCTTAGTGCGTTCAACAAAACTAAGTGGGACTGAAGCTTTCTTT
v_gene: TRBV5-6; d_gene: TRBD1; abundance: few; j_gene: TRBJ1-1; CDR3aa: CASSLARTGGKTEAFF; CDR3nt: TGTGCCAGCAGCCTCGCCCGGACAGGGGGAAAGACTGAAGCTTTCTTT
v_gene: TRBV5-1; d_gene: -; abundance: -; j_gene: TRBJ1-1; CDR3aa: CASSLMGGMNTEAFF; CDR3nt: TGCGCCAGCAGCTTGATGGGGGGGATGAACACTGAAGCTTTCTTT
v_gene: TRBV27; d_gene: TRBD2; abundance: -; j_gene: TRBJ2-3; CDR3aa: CASSLISGRTSDPDTQYF; CDR3nt: TGTGCCAGCAGTTTAATTAGCGGGAGGACCTCCGACCCAGATACGCAGTATTTT